The 27 T cell receptor beta chains listed next were all sequenced from one sample in a study of shared clonotypes between healthy human individuals. This table comes from immunoSEQ multiplex PCR, and its TCRdb copy is limited to in-frame clones, with some not included. The table has over a million clones, about 84% seen once. The sample comprised memory CD4+ T cells from PBMCs. The subset: CD45RA-negative fraction. These receptors were taken from a man aged 18-30 years in good health. Some clones in this sample may be carry-over from other donors' samples.

In this sample, this clone turned up a few times. J is TRBJ2-2 and V is TRBV7-9, with D possibly being TRBD1 (5 bases). Between the trimmed V and J ends, which lost 1 base and 4 bases, there was a span of 16 bases. Germline CDR1 SEHNR, CDR2 FQNEAQ (reference sequence). The CDR3 extends over 17 amino acids. The CDR3 loop reads CASSLGRDRMGTGELFF. The CDR3 DNA is TGTGCCAGCAGCTTAGGGCGTGACAGAATGGGCACCGGGGAGCTGTTTTTT.

The V and J genes are TRBV7-9 and TRBJ2-7; D is uncertain. The CDR3 consists of 10 residues. Trimming cost V 5 bases and J 3 bases, with 2 bases left between them. From germline, CDR1 is SEHNR and CDR2 FQNEAQ (reference sequence). The DNA for the CDR3 is TGTGCCAGCAGCAGCTACGAGCAGTACTTC. Protein sequence: CASSSYEQYF.

The chain carries TRBV4-2 and TRBJ2-1; D is undetermined. CDR1 is LGHNA, CDR2 YNFKEQ, per germline. Trimming shortened V by 3 bases and J by 8 bases, and 14 bases separated the two germline ends. The CDR3 consists of 14 residues. The CDR3 DNA reads as TGTGCCAGCAGCCAGGGCCCCGGCGGAGATGAGCAGTTCTTC. This codes for CASSQGPGGDEQFF.

CDR3 protein: CASSFSGLANTGELFF. In nucleotides, the CDR3 is TGTGCCAGCAGTTTTAGCGGACTAGCGAACACCGGGGAGCTGTTTTTT. The chain couples TRBV28 to TRBJ2-2; 7 bases map to TRBD2. The CDR3 length is 16 residues. J gave up 0 bases and V 3 bases, and 4 bases lay outside the gene matches. Germline V CDR1 and CDR2: MDHEN, SYDVKM.

This chain uses TRBV28 with TRBJ2-1; 14 nucleotides match TRBD2. J was trimmed by 8 bases and V by 6 bases; bases with no gene match: 6. The germline CDR1 and CDR2 sequences are MDHEN and SYDVKM. The CDR3 spans 15 residues. CDR3 region: CASSRLAGGEDEQFF. Here the CDR3 DNA reads TGTGCCAGCAGCCGACTAGCGGGAGGGGAGGATGAGCAGTTCTTC.

The chain carries TRBV6-1 and TRBJ1-2, with TRBD1 matching over 9 bases. Germline CDR1 and CDR2: MNHNS and SASEGT. CDR3 length: 14 residues. Losses at the gene ends were 4 bases for V and 7 bases for J; bases not matched to a gene: 7. CDR3 in DNA: TGTGCCAGCAGTGGGGACAGGGTTTATGGTGGCTACACCTTC. This translates into CASSGDRVYGGYTF.

The J gene is TRBJ2-7, the V gene TRBV28; D is undetermined. CDR1 and CDR2 from the germline V gene are MDHEN and SYDVKM. This CDR3 is 13 amino acids long. Trimming left V 4 bases short and J 4 bases short, with 11 bases between. DNA for the CDR3: TGTGCCAGCAGTTCCCCCAAGATATACGAGCAGTACTTC. Its translation: CASSSPKIYEQYF.

The rearrangement links TRBV23-1 to TRBJ2-2, with D perhaps TRBD2 (7 bases). Being an ORF, TRBV23-1 has a function that is uncertain. V lost 3 bases and J lost 4, with 21 bases in between. The CDR3 length is 18 residues. CDR3 sequence reads: CASSHRQGISGVTGELFF. CDR3 DNA sequence: TGCGCCAGCAGTCATCGGCAGGGGATAAGCGGGGTCACCGGGGAGCTGTTTTTT.

V is TRBV7-9 and J is TRBJ1-2; D perhaps matches TRBD1 (5 bases). The CDR3 spans 14 residues. Germline V gene lookup returns CDR1 SEHNR and CDR2 FQNEAQ (reference sequence). Trimming took 9 bases from V and 2 from J, leaving 16 bases between them. CDR3 sequence reads: CASQGWGRNYGYTF. CDR3 DNA: TGTGCCAGTCAAGGTTGGGGGAGGAACTATGGCTACACCTTC.

J is TRBJ1-1 and V is TRBV5-1; D is perhaps TRBD1 (5 bases). V gave up 2 bases and J gave up 7 bases, with 12 bases separating them. This CDR3 comprises 13 residues. Germline V CDR1 and CDR2: SGHRS, YFSETQ. Here the CDR3 reads CASSLGAALEAFF. CDR3 DNA: TGCGCCAGCAGCTTAGGGGCAGCCCTTGAAGCTTTCTTT.

The chain is built from TRBV27 and TRBJ1-1; D may be TRBD1 (6 bases). The CDR3 runs to 14 residues. The germline V gene has CDR1 MNHEY and CDR2 SMNVEV (reference sequence). Trimming left V 5 bases short and J 7 bases short, with 17 bases between. CDR3 sequence reads: CASSHLTGRLEAFF. CDR3 DNA: TGTGCCAGCAGTCACCTGACAGGTCGCCTTGAAGCTTTCTTT.

The CDR3 DNA reads TGTGCCAGCAGTACAGGGGGCTTACTAGCGGGTACCTACGAGCAGTACTTC. It yields the protein CASSTGGLLAGTYEQYF. The chain couples TRBV27 to TRBJ2-7; D tentatively fits TRBD1 or TRBD2 (9 bases each). Trimming shortened V by 5 bases and J by 2 bases, and 22 bases separated the two germline ends. The CDR3 runs 17 residues. Looked up from germline, CDR1 is MNHEY and CDR2 is SMNVEV (reference sequence).

A single count supports this clone. V is TRBV18 and J is TRBJ2-1, with 12 bases aligning to TRBD2. The CDR3 is 17 residues long. Germline lookup yields CDR1 KGHSH and CDR2 LQKENI. Trimming at V came to 1 base and at J to 4 bases, leaving 5 bases not matched to a gene. The CDR3: CASSPRASGRGYNEQFF. The CDR3 DNA reads as TGTGCCAGCTCACCACGGGCTAGCGGGAGGGGGTACAATGAGCAGTTCTTC.

The J gene is TRBJ2-1, the V gene TRBV7-9; 8 bases fit TRBD1. Germline values: CDR1 SEHNR, CDR2 FQNEAQ (reference sequence). The CDR3 loop spans 16 amino acids. The V gene end was trimmed by 2 bases and the J gene end by 9 bases; junction bases not matched to a gene: 12. The CDR3 sequence: CASSLPPDRVRPEQFF. DNA for the CDR3: TGTGCCAGCAGCTTACCGCCGGACAGGGTCCGTCCTGAGCAGTTCTTC.

This clone has just one count. V gene TRBV7-2 combines with J gene TRBJ1-2; D not certain. This CDR3 is 14 amino acids long. V lost 1 base and J lost 4, with 10 bases in between. The germline V gene encodes CDR1 SGHTA and CDR2 FQGNSA. CDR3 protein: CASSLVNWVYGYTF. The CDR3 DNA reads TGTGCCAGCAGCTTAGTAAACTGGGTCTATGGCTACACCTTC.

V gene TRBV28 combines with J gene TRBJ2-1; D unclear. The CDR3 contains 12 residues. Trimming left V 4 bases short and J 7 bases short, with 8 bases between. The V gene's germline CDR1 is MDHEN and CDR2 SYDVKM. The CDR3 region has the DNA TGTGCCAGCAGTTCCCGCCCGAATGAGCAGTTCTTC. Residues: CASSSRPNEQFF.

V is TRBV29-1 and J is TRBJ1-2, with D possibly being TRBD1 (5 bases). The CDR3 has 11 amino acids. Germline assignment: CDR1 SQVTM and CDR2 ANQGSEA. V was trimmed by 3 bases and J by 5 bases, leaving 7 bases between them. The CDR3 is CSVEGRYGYTF. For the CDR3, the DNA is TGCAGCGTTGAGGGGCGGTATGGCTACACCTTC.

The V call is TRBV6-5, the J call TRBJ2-5, with 9 bases aligning to TRBD2. Germline lookup yields CDR1 MNHEY and CDR2 SVGAGI. The CDR3 length is 14 residues. The CDR3 loop is CATMAAGGLETQYF. The CDR3 bases are TGTGCTACGATGGCGGCGGGAGGGTTAGAGACCCAGTACTTC.

This chain joins TRBV5-4 and TRBJ2-3, with a possible D match to TRBD2 (5 bases). The germline V gene has CDR1 SGHNT and CDR2 YYREEE (reference sequence). The CDR3 consists of 16 residues. Trimming removed 3 bases from V and 8 bases from J, with 22 bases in between. The CDR3 DNA is TGTGCCAGCAGCTCCGCCACGGGGATGACTAAGGGTACGCAGTATTTT. Amino acids: CASSSATGMTKGTQYF.

The chain recombines TRBV2 with TRBJ2-3, with 8 bases lining up with TRBD2. V lost 5 bases to trimming and J lost 3 bases; unmatched junction nucleotides: 7. There are 15 residues in the CDR3. Germline CDR1 and CDR2: SNHLY and FYNNEI. The CDR3 DNA follows: TGTGCCAGCAGTATGAGCGGGAGTGAAACAGATACGCAGTATTTT. Translating gives CASSMSGSETDTQYF. The whole variable domain, remainder taken from reference TRBV2 and TRBJ2-3, is EPEVTQTPSHQVTQMGQEVILRCVPISNHLYFYWYRQILGQKVEFLVSFYNNEISEKSEIFDDQFSVERPDGSNFTLKIRSTKLEDSAMYFCASSMSGSETDTQYFGPGTRLTVL.

This clone showed up just once. This sequence may be a read error, since a much larger clone differs from it by one base. Other DNA sequences in this specimen translate into the identical CDR3. The V call is TRBV10-2, the J call TRBJ1-2; weak D call: TRBD1 (6 bases). There are 14 residues in the CDR3. CDR1 WSHSY and CDR2 SAAADI come from the germline V gene. CDR3 DNA: TGCGCCTCGCTGAATCGGACAGCCAACTACGGCTACACCTTC. It specifies CASLNRTANYGYTF.

The DNA for the CDR3 is TGTGCCGGCCGGGGACTAGCGGAATACAATGAGCAGTTCTTC. Its translation: CAGRGLAEYNEQFF. The V and J genes are TRBV30 and TRBJ2-1; 11 bases match TRBD2. There are 14 residues in the CDR3. CDR1 GTSNPN and CDR2 SVGIG come from the germline V gene (reference sequence). Losses at the gene ends were 8 bases for V and 4 bases for J; bases not matched to a gene: 7.

This clone was picked up a small number of times. This CDR3 is CASSQGSPLGEKLFF. CDR3 in DNA: TGCGCCAGCAGCCAAGGATCTCCTCTCGGCGAAAAACTGTTTTTT. The V call is TRBV4-1, the J call TRBJ1-4; D is uncertain. There are 15 residues in the CDR3. Germline assignment: CDR1 MGHRA and CDR2 YSYEKL. The V and J ends lost 1 base and 8 bases respectively, with 14 bases between them.

The chain carries TRBV19 and TRBJ2-1, with no clear D. Trimming cost V 5 bases and J 5 bases, with 13 bases left between them. This CDR3 comprises 14 residues. Germline assignment: CDR1 LNHDA and CDR2 SQIVND (reference sequence). CDR3: CASSPLPKNNEQFF. CDR3 nucleotide sequence: TGTGCCAGTAGTCCGCTACCCAAGAACAATGAGCAGTTCTTC. Based on the CDR3 plus reference TRBV19 and TRBJ2-1, the full variable domain is DGGITQSPKYLFRKEGQNVTLSCEQNLNHDAMYWYRQDPGQGLRLIYYSQIVNDFQKGDIAEGYSVSREKKESFPLTVTSAQKNPTAFYLCASSPLPKNNEQFFGPGTRLTVL.

A few counts support this clone. The chain is built from TRBV21-1 and TRBJ2-4; TRBD2 was called by the table and not checked on the DNA. TRBV21-1 is shown as a pseudogene. The CDR3 extends over 19 amino acids. For the CDR3, the DNA is TGTGCCAGCTCCGGGGGAGAGACAGTTTTTTTTCTAGCCAAAAACATTCAGTACTTC. Amino acid sequence: CASSGGETVFFLAKNIQYF.

The rearrangement uses TRBV11-1 and TRBJ2-7, with TRBD1 as a possible D gene (6 bases). This CDR3 region has 14 residues. With 3 bases removed from V and 2 bases from J, the gap between germline ends came to 11 bases. CDR1 is SGHAT and CDR2 is FQDESV in the germline V gene (reference sequence). The CDR3 coding sequence is TGTGCCAGCAGCTTGGCCAGGGGTCCCTACGAGCAGTACTTC. Protein sequence: CASSLARGPYEQYF.

This clone came up a few times. V usage is TRBV19 and J usage is TRBJ2-5; tentative D call: TRBD1 (6 bases). This CDR3 region has 14 residues. Germline V gene lookup returns CDR1 LNHDA and CDR2 SQIVND (reference sequence). The V gene lost 7 bases and the J gene lost 0 bases, with 12 bases spanning the gap. This CDR3 reads CASNRALYQETQYF. The CDR3 DNA follows: TGTGCCAGTAACAGGGCCTTGTACCAAGAGACCCAGTACTTC.